Given below is one T cell receptor (beta chain) in context. This specimen comes from a study of blood T cell repertoires in COVID-19. Deletions cut 2 bases from V and 1 base from J, with 18 bases between. The CDR3 length is 18 residues. Germline lookup yields CDR1 SEHNR and CDR2 FQNEAQ (reference sequence). Sequencing used immunoSEQ multiplex PCR; TCRdb keeps in-frame clones, though not all of them. The sample shows roughly 410,000 clones, approximately 90% of them seen only once. The clonotype was recovered from a woman aged 40 to 50 with COVID-19, enrolled during active disease. V and J are TRBV7-9 and TRBJ1-3; D is perhaps TRBD1 (6 bases). The sample comprised peripheral blood. CDR3 residues: CASSLLTGSSLSGNTIYF. For the CDR3, the DNA is TGTGCCAGCAGCTTATTAACAGGGTCATCCCTTTCTGGAAACACCATATATTTT.